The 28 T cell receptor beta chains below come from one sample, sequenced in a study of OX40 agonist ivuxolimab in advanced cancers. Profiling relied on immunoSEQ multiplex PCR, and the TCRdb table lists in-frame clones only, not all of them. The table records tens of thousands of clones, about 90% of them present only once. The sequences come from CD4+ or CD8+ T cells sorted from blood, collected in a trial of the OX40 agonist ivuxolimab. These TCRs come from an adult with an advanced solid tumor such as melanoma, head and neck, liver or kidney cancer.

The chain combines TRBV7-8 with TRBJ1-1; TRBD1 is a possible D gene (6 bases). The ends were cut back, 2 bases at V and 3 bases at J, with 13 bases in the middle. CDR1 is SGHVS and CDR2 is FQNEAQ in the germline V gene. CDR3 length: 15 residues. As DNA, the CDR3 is TGTGCCAGCAGCTTACTGTCAGGGGCCGACACTGAAGCTTTCTTT. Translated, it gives CASSLLSGADTEAFF. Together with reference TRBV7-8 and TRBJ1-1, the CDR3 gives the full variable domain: GAGVSQSPRYKVAKRGQDVALRCDPISGHVSLFWYQQALGQGPEFLTYFQNEAQLDKSGLPSDRFFAERPEGSVSTLKIQRTQQEDSAVYLCASSLLSGADTEAFFGQGTRLTVV.

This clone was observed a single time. Here the CDR3 DNA reads TGTGCCAGCAGCCGAACCTCGGGACAGGGGGCTTTAGGCTACACCTTC. This codes for CASSRTSGQGALGYTF. The J gene is TRBJ1-2, the V gene TRBV5-4; 12 bases map to TRBD1. Germline CDR1 is SGHNT and CDR2 is YYREEE (reference sequence). The CDR3 covers 16 residues. Trimming cost V 4 bases and J 8 bases; bases outside gene matches: 12.

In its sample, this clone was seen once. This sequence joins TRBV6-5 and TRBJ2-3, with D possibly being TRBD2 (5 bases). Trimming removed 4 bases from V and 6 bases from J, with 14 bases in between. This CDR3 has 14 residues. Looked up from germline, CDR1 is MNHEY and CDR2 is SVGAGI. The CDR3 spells CASSSRTYEDTQYF. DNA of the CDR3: TGTGCCAGCAGTTCCAGGACTTACGAGGATACGCAGTATTTT.

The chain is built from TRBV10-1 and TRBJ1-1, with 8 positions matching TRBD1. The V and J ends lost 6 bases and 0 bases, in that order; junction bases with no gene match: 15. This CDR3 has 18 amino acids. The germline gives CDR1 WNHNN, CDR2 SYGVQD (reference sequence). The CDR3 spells CASRALSDRVRLNTEAFF. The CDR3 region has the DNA TGCGCCAGCAGGGCCTTGTCGGACAGGGTTAGGCTGAACACTGAAGCTTTCTTT.

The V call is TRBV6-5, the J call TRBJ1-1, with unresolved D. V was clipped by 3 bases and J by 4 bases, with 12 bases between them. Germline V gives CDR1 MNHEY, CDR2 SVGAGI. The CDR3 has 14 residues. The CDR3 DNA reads TGTGCCAGCAGTTATCCGGGAAGCAGCACTGAAGCTTTCTTT. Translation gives CASSYPGSSTEAFF.

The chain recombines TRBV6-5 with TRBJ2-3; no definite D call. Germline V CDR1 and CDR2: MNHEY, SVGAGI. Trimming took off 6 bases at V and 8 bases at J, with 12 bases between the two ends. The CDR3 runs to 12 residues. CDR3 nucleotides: TGTGCCAGCAGAAACGGGCCGGTTACGCAGTATTTT. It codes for CASRNGPVTQYF.

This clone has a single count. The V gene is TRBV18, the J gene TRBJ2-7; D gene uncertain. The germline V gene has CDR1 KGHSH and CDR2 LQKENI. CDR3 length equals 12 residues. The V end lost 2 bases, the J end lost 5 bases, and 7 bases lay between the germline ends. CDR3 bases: TGTGCCAGCTCACCATCTCAGGACGAGCAGTACTTC. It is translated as CASSPSQDEQYF.

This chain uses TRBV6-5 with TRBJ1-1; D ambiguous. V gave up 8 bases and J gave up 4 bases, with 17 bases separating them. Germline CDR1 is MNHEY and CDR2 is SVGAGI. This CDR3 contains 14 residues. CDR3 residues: CASVQAGLGTEAFF. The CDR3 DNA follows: TGTGCCAGCGTGCAAGCGGGTCTGGGCACTGAAGCTTTCTTT.

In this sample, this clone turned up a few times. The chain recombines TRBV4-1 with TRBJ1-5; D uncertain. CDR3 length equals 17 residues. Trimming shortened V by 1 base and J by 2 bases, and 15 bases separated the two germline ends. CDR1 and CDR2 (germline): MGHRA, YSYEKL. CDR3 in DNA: TGCGCCAGCAGCCAAGGAAACCGTGGGGTGGGCAATCAGCCCCAGCATTTT. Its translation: CASSQGNRGVGNQPQHF.

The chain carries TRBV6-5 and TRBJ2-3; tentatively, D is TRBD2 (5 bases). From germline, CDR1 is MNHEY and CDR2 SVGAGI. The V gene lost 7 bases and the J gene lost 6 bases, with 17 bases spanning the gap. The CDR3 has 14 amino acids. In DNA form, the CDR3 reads TGTGCCAGCATAGCCGGTCGGCCGGGGGATACGCAGTATTTT. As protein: CASIAGRPGDTQYF.

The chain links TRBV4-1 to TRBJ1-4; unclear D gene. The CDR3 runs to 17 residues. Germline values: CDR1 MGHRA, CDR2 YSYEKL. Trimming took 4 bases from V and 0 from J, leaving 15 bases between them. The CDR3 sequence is CASSPPPGSSTNEKLFF. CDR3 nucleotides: TGCGCCAGCAGCCCACCCCCAGGATCCTCAACTAATGAAAAACTGTTTTTT.

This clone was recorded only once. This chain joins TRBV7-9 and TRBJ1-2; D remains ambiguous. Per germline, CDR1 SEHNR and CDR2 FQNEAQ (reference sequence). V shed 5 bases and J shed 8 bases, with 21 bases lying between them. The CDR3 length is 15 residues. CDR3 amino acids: CASSASAGTLIGYTF. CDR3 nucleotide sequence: TGTGCCAGCAGCGCTTCGGCCGGAACCCTAATAGGCTACACCTTC.

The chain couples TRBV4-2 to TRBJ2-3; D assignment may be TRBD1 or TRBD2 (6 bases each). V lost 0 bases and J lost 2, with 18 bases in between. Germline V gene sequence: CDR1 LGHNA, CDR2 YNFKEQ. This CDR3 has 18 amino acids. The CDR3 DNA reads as TGTGCCAGCAGCCAAGAAAGGGGGGCCTCAGGACTCACAGATACGCAGTATTTT. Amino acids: CASSQERGASGLTDTQYF.

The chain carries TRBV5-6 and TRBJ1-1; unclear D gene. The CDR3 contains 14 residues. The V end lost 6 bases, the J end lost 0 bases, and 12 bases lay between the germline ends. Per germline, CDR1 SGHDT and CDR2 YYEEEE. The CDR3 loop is CASTRGPMNTEAFF. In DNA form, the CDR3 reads TGTGCCAGCACCCGCGGCCCCATGAACACTGAAGCTTTCTTT.

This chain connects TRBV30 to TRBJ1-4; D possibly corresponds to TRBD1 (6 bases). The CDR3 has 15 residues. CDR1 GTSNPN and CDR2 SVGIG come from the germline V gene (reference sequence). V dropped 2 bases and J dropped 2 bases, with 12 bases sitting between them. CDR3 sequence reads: CAWSLGGSTNEKLFF. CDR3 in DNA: TGTGCCTGGAGTCTGGGGGGCAGTACTAATGAAAAACTGTTTTTT.

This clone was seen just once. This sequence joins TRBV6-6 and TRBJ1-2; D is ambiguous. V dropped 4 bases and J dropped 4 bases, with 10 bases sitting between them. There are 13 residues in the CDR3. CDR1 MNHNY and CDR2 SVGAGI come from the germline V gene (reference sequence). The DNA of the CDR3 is TGTGCCAGCAGTTCGGGTGAGGCCTATGGCTACACCTTC. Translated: CASSSGEAYGYTF.

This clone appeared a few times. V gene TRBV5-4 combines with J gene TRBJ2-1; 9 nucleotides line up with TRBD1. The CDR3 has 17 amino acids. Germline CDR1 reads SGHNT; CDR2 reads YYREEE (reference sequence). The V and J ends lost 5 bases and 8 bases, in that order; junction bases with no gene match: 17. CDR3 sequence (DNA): TGTGCCAGCAGATCCGGCTCCAGGGACAGGGTTAATTATGAGCAGTTCTTC. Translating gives CASRSGSRDRVNYEQFF.

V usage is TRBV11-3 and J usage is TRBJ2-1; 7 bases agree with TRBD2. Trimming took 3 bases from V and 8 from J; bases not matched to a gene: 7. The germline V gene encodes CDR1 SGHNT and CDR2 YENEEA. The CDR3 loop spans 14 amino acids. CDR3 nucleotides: TGTGCCAGCAGCTTTGCGGGAGAGGGGTATGAGCAGTTCTTC. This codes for CASSFAGEGYEQFF.

The CDR3: CASSDYRSSPLHF. CDR3 coding DNA: TGTGCCAGCAGTGATTACAGATCTTCACCCCTCCACTTT. The V call is TRBV2, the J call TRBJ1-6; unclear D gene. Germline CDR1 reads SNHLY; CDR2 reads FYNNEI. With 3 bases removed from V and 9 bases from J, the gap between germline ends came to 9 bases. The CDR3 is made up of 13 amino acids.

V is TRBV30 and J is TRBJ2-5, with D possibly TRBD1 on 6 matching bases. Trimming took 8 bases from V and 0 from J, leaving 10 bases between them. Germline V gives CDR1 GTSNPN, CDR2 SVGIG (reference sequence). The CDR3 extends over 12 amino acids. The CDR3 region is CAGRGYQETQYF. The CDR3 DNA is TGTGCCGGAAGGGGGTACCAAGAGACCCAGTACTTC.

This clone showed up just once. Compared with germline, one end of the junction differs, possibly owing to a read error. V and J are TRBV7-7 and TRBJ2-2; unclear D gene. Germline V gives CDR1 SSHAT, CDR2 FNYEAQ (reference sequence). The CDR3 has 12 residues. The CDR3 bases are TGTGCTAGCAGCTCTCAAATCGGGGAGCTGTTTTTT. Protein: CASSSQIGELFF.

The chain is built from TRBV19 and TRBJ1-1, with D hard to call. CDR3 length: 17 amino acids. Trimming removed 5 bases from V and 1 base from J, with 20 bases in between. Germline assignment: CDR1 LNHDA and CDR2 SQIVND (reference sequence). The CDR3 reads CASSLEPGSLGNTEAFF. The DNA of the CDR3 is TGTGCCAGTAGTTTGGAACCGGGGTCCCTCGGGAACACTGAAGCTTTCTTT.

The chain's CDR3 is CASSLSPRGLETQYF. The CDR3 DNA sequence: TGTGCCAGCAGTTTATCCCCCAGGGGTTTGGAGACCCAGTACTTC. The chain is built from TRBV27 and TRBJ2-5, with D possibly matching TRBD1 (6 bases). The CDR3 sequence is 15 residues long. Trimming shortened V by 0 bases and J by 5 bases, and 13 bases separated the two germline ends. The germline gives CDR1 MNHEY, CDR2 SMNVEV (reference sequence).

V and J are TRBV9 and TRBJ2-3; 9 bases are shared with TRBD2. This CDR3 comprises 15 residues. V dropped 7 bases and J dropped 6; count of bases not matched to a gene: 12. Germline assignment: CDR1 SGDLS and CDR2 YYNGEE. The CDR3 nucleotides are TGTGCCAGCGCCTTAGCGGGAGCCGGTCTGGATACGCAGTATTTT. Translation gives CASALAGAGLDTQYF.

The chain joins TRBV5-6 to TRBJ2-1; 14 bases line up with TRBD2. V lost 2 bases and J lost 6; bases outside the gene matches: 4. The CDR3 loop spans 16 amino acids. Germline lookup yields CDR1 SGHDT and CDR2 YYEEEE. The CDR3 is CASSLFGLAGGNEQFF. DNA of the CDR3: TGTGCCAGCAGCTTATTCGGACTAGCGGGAGGCAATGAGCAGTTCTTC.

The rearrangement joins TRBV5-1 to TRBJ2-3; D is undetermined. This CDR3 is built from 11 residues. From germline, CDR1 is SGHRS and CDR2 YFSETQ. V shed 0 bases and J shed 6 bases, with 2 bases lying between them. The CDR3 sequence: CASSLEDTQYF. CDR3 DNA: TGCGCCAGCAGCTTGGAGGATACGCAGTATTTT.

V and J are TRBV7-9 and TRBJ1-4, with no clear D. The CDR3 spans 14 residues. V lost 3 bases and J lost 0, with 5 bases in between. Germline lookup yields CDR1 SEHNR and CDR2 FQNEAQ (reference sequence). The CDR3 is CASSFGSTNEKLFF. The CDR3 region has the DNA TGTGCCAGCAGCTTTGGGTCAACTAATGAAAAACTGTTTTTT.

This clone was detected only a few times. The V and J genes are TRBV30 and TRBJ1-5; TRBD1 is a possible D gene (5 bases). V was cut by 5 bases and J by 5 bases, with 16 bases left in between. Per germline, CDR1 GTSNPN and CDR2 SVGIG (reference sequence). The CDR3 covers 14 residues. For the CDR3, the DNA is TGTGCCTGGGGGCGGGGGTTCTTGGATCAGCCCCAGCATTTT. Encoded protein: CAWGRGFLDQPQHF.